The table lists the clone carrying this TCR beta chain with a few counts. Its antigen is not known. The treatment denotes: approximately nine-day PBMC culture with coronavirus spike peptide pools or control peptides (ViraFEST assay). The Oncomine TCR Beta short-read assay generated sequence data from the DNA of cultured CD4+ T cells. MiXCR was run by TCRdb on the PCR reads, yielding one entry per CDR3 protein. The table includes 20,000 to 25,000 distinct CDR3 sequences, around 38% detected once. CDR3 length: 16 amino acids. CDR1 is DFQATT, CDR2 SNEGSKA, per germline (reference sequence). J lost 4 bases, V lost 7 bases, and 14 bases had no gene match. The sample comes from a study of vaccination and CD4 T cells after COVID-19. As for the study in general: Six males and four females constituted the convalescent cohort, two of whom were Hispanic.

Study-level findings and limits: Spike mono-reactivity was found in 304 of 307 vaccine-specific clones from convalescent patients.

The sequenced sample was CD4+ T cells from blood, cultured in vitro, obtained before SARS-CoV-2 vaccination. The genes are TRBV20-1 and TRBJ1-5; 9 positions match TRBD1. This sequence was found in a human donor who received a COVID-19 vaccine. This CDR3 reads CSVPGRLGTGNQPQHF. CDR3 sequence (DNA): TGCAGTGTCCCCGGGCGACTAGGGACAGGGAATCAGCCCCAGCATTTT.